The 14 T cell receptor gamma chains given below trace back to one sample, sequenced in a study of γδ T cells in repeated Plasmodium falciparum infection. Bulk repertoires came from Vgamma9/Vdelta2+ or Vdelta2-negative gammadelta T cells flow-sorted from PBMC. TCRdb reran clone calling via CATT on the multiplex PCR reads. The sample yields around 5,000 gamma-chain clones, roughly 3.5% seen once. Sequencing was performed on gamma-delta T cells from blood. These receptors were obtained from a pool of human donors (malaria-infected and uninfected, not separated).

Only a few counts were recorded for this clone. This likely traces to a read error, being one base from a far larger clone. In the same sample, other DNA sequences code for this CDR3. The gene calls are TRGV9 and TRGJP. TCRdb does not report a J gene; here it was assigned by matching the DNA to germline references. CDR3 size: 15 residues. Trimming took 6 bases from V and 9 from J; bases not matched to a gene: 8. From germline, CDR1 is GITISATS and CDR2 ISYDGTV (reference sequence). CDR3: CALWNPALGKKIKVF. DNA of the CDR3: TGTGCCTTGTGGAACCCTGCGTTGGGCAAAAAAATCAAGGTATTT.

Details on this clone: One base separates it from a far larger clone, so it is likely a read error. This sample includes further DNA sequences coding for the same CDR3. V usage is TRGV9 and J usage is TRGJP. No J segment appears in TCRdb, so it was assigned here by matching the sequence to germline. The CDR3 contains 17 residues. Germline loops: CDR1 GITISATS, CDR2 ISYDGTV (reference sequence). The CDR3 region has the DNA TGTGCCTTGTGGGAGCAAAGGCAGGAGTTGGGCAAAAAAATCAAGGTATTT. Its translation is CALWEQRQELGKKIKVF.

This clone showed up just a few times. The chain joins TRGV9 to TRGJP. The J gene is absent in TCRdb and was assigned here via DNA matching to germline. The junction had 9 bases not matched to a gene; V was cut back by 0 bases and J by 4 bases. The length of the CDR3 is 19 residues. CDR1 and CDR2 (germline): GITISATS, ISYDGTV (reference sequence). In nucleotides, the CDR3 is TGTGCCTTGTGGGAGGTGCAGATGGCTCAAGAGTTGGGCAAAAAAATCAAGGTATTT. Its protein product is CALWEVQMAQELGKKIKVF.

This clone was seen only a few times. The translation of this DNA and the TCRdb protein of a much larger clone differ at residue 8, probably owing to a read error; the protein shown here is translated from the DNA. The chain links TRGV4 to TRGJ1 or TRGJ2. The germline V gene encodes CDR1 EGSTGY and CDR2 YDSYTSSV. Unmatched junction bases numbered 10, after V lost 1 base and J lost 4 bases. CDR3 size: 15 residues. CDR3 sequence reads: CATWDGSFSYYKKLF. The DNA for the CDR3 is TGTGCCACCTGGGATGGAAGCTTTAGCTATTATAAGAAACTCTTT.

The table lists this clone with many counts. The TCRdb protein, from a much larger clone, departs from this DNA's translation at residue 8, likely by read error; the protein shown derives from the DNA. This CDR3 is also generated by other DNA sequences in the sample. This rearrangement joins TRGV9 to TRGJP. The germline V gene has CDR1 GITISATS and CDR2 ISYDGTV (reference sequence). CDR3 length equals 16 residues. The trim removed 0 bases at V and 9 bases at J, leaving 5 bases unmatched. CDR3 in DNA: TGTGCCTTGTGGGAGGTGCCCGGGTTGGGCAAAAAAATCAAGGTATTT. It specifies CALWEVPGLGKKIKVF.

This clone was seen a few times. TCRdb's protein, taken from a much larger clone, differs from this DNA's translation at residue 5, likely owing to a read error; the protein displayed comes from the DNA. The chain combines TRGV2 with TRGJ1 or TRGJ2. The J gene comes from matching the DNA to germline here; TCRdb lacks it. Per germline, CDR1 EGSNGY and CDR2 YDSYNSKV. The CDR3 covers 14 residues. The CDR3 region is CATWGGRNYYKKLF. The CDR3 DNA is TGTGCCACCTGGGGCGGGCGGAATTATTATAAGAAACTCTTT.

Points on this clone: TCRdb records a much larger clone's protein for this DNA, with a difference at residue 9 that likely arises from a read error; the protein given is the translation of the DNA. V gene TRGV9 combines with J gene TRGJP. The J gene, left out of TCRdb, was set here by checking the DNA against germline. The CDR3 has 17 residues. Trimming cost V 0 bases and J 9 bases; bases outside gene matches: 8. The germline gives CDR1 GITISATS, CDR2 ISYDGTV (reference sequence). The CDR3 DNA sequence: TGTGCCTTGTGGGAGGTGCCTCTGGGGTTGGGCAAAAAAATCAAGGTATTT. Its protein is CALWEVPLGLGKKIKVF.

This clone was observed a few times. This chain links TRGV9 with TRGJ1 or TRGJ2. TCRdb lists no J gene, so it was determined here by aligning the DNA to germline. The germline V gene has CDR1 GITISATS and CDR2 ISYDGTV (reference sequence). With V trimmed by 0 bases and J by 11 bases, 4 bases remained unmatched. This CDR3 is built from 11 residues. The CDR3 sequence: CALWEVPQKLF. CDR3 DNA sequence: TGTGCCTTGTGGGAGGTGCCCCAGAAACTCTTT.

Remarks on this clone: Translating this DNA gives a protein that differs at residue 5 from the TCRdb one, which belongs to a much larger clone; a read error is likely, and the protein shown is this translation. V is TRGV4 and J is TRGJP1. The J gene, left out of TCRdb, was set here by checking the DNA against germline. Germline CDR1 reads EGSTGY; CDR2 reads YDSYTSSV. The CDR3 loop spans 17 amino acids. The CDR3 bases are TGTGCCACCTGGTATGGGCGGCCATATACCACTGGTTGGTTCAAGATATTT. Residues: CATWYGRPYTTGWFKIF.

A remark on this clone: This is likely an artifact of a read error, given a far larger clone one base away. Distinct nucleotide sequences in the sample also encode this CDR3. V and J are TRGV8 and TRGJ1 or TRGJ2. In the absence of a J gene in TCRdb, the DNA was matched to germline to assign it here. Per the germline V gene, CDR1 is VENAVY and CDR2 is YDSYNSRV. The CDR3 has 13 amino acids. Trimming at V came to 2 bases and at J to 8 bases, leaving 9 bases not matched to a gene. CDR3 region: CATWDKTGHKKLF. In DNA, the CDR3 is TGTGCCACCTGGGATAAGACCGGACATAAGAAACTCTTT.

This clone was counted between two and nine times. The translation of this DNA and the TCRdb protein of a much larger clone differ at residue 5, probably owing to a read error; the protein shown here is translated from the DNA. The V gene is TRGV9, the J gene TRGJ1 or TRGJ2. Trimming cost V 10 bases and J 10 bases; bases outside gene matches: 13. Germline V gives CDR1 GITISATS, CDR2 ISYDGTV (reference sequence). The CDR3 is 11 residues long. Here the CDR3 DNA reads TGTGCCTTCAAGCGTTATTGGAAGAAACTCTTT. Protein sequence: CAFKRYWKKLF.

This clone was counted a few times. TCRdb has a much larger clone's protein, which differs at residue 4 from the translation of this DNA, likely because of a read error; what is shown is the protein translated from the DNA. This specimen includes other DNA sequences encoding the same CDR3. V is TRGV9 and J is TRGJP2. No J gene was available from TCRdb, and it was assigned here by a germline match of the DNA. From germline, CDR1 is GITISATS and CDR2 ISYDGTV (reference sequence). The CDR3 is made up of 16 amino acids. The CDR3 is CALREVFRSSDWIKTF. For the CDR3, the DNA is TGTGCCTTGCGGGAGGTGTTTAGAAGTAGTGATTGGATCAAGACGTTT.

Notes on this clone: The TCRdb protein comes from a much larger clone and disagrees with this DNA's translation at residue 15, likely due to a read error; the protein given here is derived from the DNA. The J gene was not called, though the V gene is TRGV9. The CDR3 sequence is 17 residues long. Looked up from germline, CDR1 is GITISATS and CDR2 is ISYDGTV (reference sequence). CDR3: CALWEPDGELGKKIEVF. The CDR3 nucleotides read TGTGCCTTGTGGGAGCCCGACGGGGAGTTGGGCAAAAAAATCGAGGTATTT.

This clone was counted only a few times. Only one base separates this from a far larger clonotype, so it likely reflects a read error. Other DNA variants within this sample encode the same CDR3. The V gene is given as TRGV9, and no J gene call is available. The germline gives CDR1 GITISATS, CDR2 ISYDGTV (reference sequence). The CDR3 has 17 amino acids. The DNA of the CDR3 is TGTGCCTTGTGGGAGGTCGTCCAAGAGTTGGGCAAAAAAATCAAGGTATTC. This translates into CALWEVVQELGKKIKVF.